This T cell receptor beta chain was retrieved from a study of control samples from healthy donors and cancer patients. Generated by immunoSEQ multiplex PCR, the TCRdb table keeps only in-frame clones and is missing some. This table has fewer than 120,000 clones, 85% to 90% appearing once. The source of this sequence is a woman aged 60-75 years with lung cancer. The sample taken for sequencing was PBMCs.

CDR3 amino acids: CASGLGGSSGNTIYF. CDR3 sequence (DNA): TGTGCTAGTGGTTTGGGTGGGTCCTCTGGAAACACCATATATTTT. This chain uses TRBV12-5 with TRBJ1-3; D is undetermined. V lost 1 base and J 0 bases, leaving 7 bases between the germline ends. The CDR3 runs 15 residues. In germline, CDR1 is LGHNT, CDR2 FRNRAP.